The 32 T cell receptor beta chains below all came from one sample that was sequenced in a study of T cells in women clearing cervical HPV infection. Only in-frame clones appear in the TCRdb table, and some are missing; sequencing was by immunoSEQ multiplex PCR. The sample's table shows about 32,000 clones. The specimen was blood buffy coat. These receptors were obtained from a woman between 18 and 70 years old with a cervical HPV16 infection that either progressed to CIN3+ or cleared (not recorded which).

This clone counts as medium-sized by frequency. The read ends 3 residues before the CDR3 terminus; that terminus is restored from the germline J gene. The chain employs TRBV6-1 and TRBJ2-5; no definite D call. Trimming removed 2 bases at V and 1 base at J, with 11 bases between. The germline V gene encodes CDR1 MNHNS and CDR2 SASEGT. This CDR3 is 15 amino acids long. Incomplete CDR3 DNA: TGTGCCAGCAGTGAACTCTCTGGCAGCCAAGAGACC. This gives the protein CASSELSGSQET. The full CDR3 is CASSELSGSQETQYF.

For this clone: With the read ending 3 residues before the CDR3 end, the germline J gene is used to fill in that end. The genes are TRBV5-5 and TRBJ1-1, with 9 bases matching TRBD1. Germline values: CDR1 SGHKS, CDR2 YYEKEE (reference sequence). The V segment lost 2 bases and the J segment 3 bases; nucleotides outside the gene matches: 5. The CDR3 loop spans 15 amino acids. The CDR3 bases that were read are TGTGCCAGCAGCTTTTTCACAGGGGGCTACACTGAA. It encodes CASSFFTGGYTE. The whole CDR3 region reads CASSFFTGGYTEAFF.

Comments on this clone: The sequenced fragment ends 3 residues before the CDR3 boundary, so the rest is inferred from the germline J gene. This chain links TRBV6-1 with TRBJ1-6, with D hard to call. CDR1 is MNHNS, CDR2 SASEGT, per germline. CDR3 size: 13 residues. The CDR3 region is CASSEATGGSLHF. Incomplete CDR3 DNA: TGTGCCAGCAGTGAAGCGACGGGTGGGTCC.

Concerning this clone: The read gets to within 3 residues of the CDR3 end, and the germline J gene fills in the rest. This chain uses TRBV5-5 with TRBJ1-2; D remains ambiguous. CDR3 size: 13 residues. Trimming shortened V by 0 bases and J by 4 bases, and 7 bases separated the two germline ends. Germline CDR1 SGHKS, CDR2 YYEKEE (reference sequence). This chain's CDR3 is CASSLDGSYGYTF. The DNA read from the CDR3 is TGTGCCAGCAGCTTGGACGGGTCCTATGGC.

Details on this clone: The read comes to an end 3 residues before the CDR3 does, leaving the germline J gene to fill in the end. The chain is built from TRBV19 and TRBJ2-5, with no clear D. The germline CDR1 and CDR2 sequences are LNHDA and SQIVND (reference sequence). The CDR3 spans 12 residues. With 5 bases removed from V and 0 bases from J, the gap between germline ends came to 4 bases. This CDR3 reads CASSEDQETQYF. The covered CDR3 bases are TGTGCCAGTAGTGAGGACCAAGAGACC.

Notes on this clone: The read ends 3 residues before the CDR3 terminus; that terminus is restored from the germline J gene. The chain links TRBV5-1 to TRBJ2-5; D possibly corresponds to TRBD2 (6 bases). Germline V gene sequence: CDR1 SGHRS, CDR2 YFSETQ. Trimming left V 4 bases short and J 0 bases short, with 7 bases between. The CDR3 contains 13 residues. The CDR3 spells CASSPGDQETQYF. Incomplete CDR3 DNA: TGCGCCAGCAGCCCGGGGGACCAAGAGACC.

Comments on this clone: The read terminates 3 residues ahead of where the CDR3 ends, so the germline J gene completes it. The rearrangement uses TRBV30 and TRBJ2-7; D gene uncertain. V was trimmed by 2 bases and J by 0 bases, leaving 8 bases between them. The CDR3 sequence is 13 residues long. Germline CDR1 and CDR2: GTSNPN and SVGIG (reference sequence). CDR3: CAWSRQVSYEQYF. Partial CDR3 DNA: TGTGCCTGGAGTAGGCAGGTCTCCTACGAG.

Turning to this clone: The read ends 3 residues before the CDR3 terminus; that terminus is restored from the germline J gene. J is TRBJ2-1 and V is TRBV5-1; D may be TRBD1 (6 bases). Trimming pared 4 bases from V and 6 bases from J, leaving 17 bases between. Germline V gene lookup returns CDR1 SGHRS and CDR2 YFSETQ. The CDR3 totals 15 residues. This CDR3 is CASSLGQHSVNEQFF. CDR3 DNA (partial): TGCGCCAGCAGCCTAGGACAGCACTCAGTCAATGAG.

Notes on this clone: The read terminates 3 residues before the CDR3 end, so the remaining end is supplied by the germline J gene. The chain uses TRBV5-1 and TRBJ2-2, with D possibly TRBD1 on 5 matching bases. This CDR3 spans 14 amino acids. Trimming stripped 4 bases from V and 1 base from J, with 8 bases between. The germline CDR1 and CDR2 sequences are SGHRS and YFSETQ. Incomplete CDR3 DNA: TGCGCCAGCAGCCAGGGATTGAACACCGGGGAG. It translates to CASSQGLNTGE. The whole CDR3 protein is CASSQGLNTGELFF.

Comments on this clone: Read coverage stops 3 residues before the CDR3 terminus; the germline J gene supplies the remainder. The rearrangement uses TRBV19 and TRBJ1-3; 9 bases match TRBD1. V gave up 7 bases and J gave up 4 bases; unmatched junction bases: 17. The CDR3 extends over 18 amino acids. Germline V CDR1 and CDR2: LNHDA, SQIVND (reference sequence). The chain's CDR3 is CASKPGTGTYPTGNTIYF. The DNA read from the CDR3 is TGTGCCAGTAAACCAGGGACAGGGACGTATCCTACCGGAAACACC.

Comments on this clone: The CDR3 goes on 3 residues after the read ends, and that part is filled in from the germline J gene. This rearrangement joins TRBV13 to TRBJ1-1, with D perhaps TRBD1 (6 bases). Germline-derived CDR1 and CDR2 are PRHDT and FYEKMQ (reference sequence). The CDR3 contains 12 residues. CDR3 DNA, as far as it was read: TGTGCCAGCAGCCCAGGGGTGCTAGAA. Residues: CASSPGVLE. In full, the CDR3 reads CASSPGVLEAFF.

Concerning this clone itself: The read gets to within 3 residues of the CDR3 end, and the germline J gene fills in the rest. This chain uses TRBV5-6 with TRBJ2-7; D possibly corresponds to TRBD1 (5 bases). The germline V and J ends were trimmed by 4 bases and 4 bases, with 15 bases remaining between them. This CDR3 spans 14 amino acids. The germline gives CDR1 SGHDT, CDR2 YYEEEE. The part of the CDR3 DNA that was read is TGTGCCAGCAGCAAAGTATCCAGGGCTTACGAG. The encoded protein is CASSKVSRAYE. From start to end, the CDR3 is CASSKVSRAYEQYF. The whole variable domain, filled in from reference TRBV5-6 and TRBJ2-7, reads DAGVTQSPTHLIKTRGQQVTLRCSPKSGHDTVSWYQQALGQGPQFIFQYYEEEERQRGNFPDRFSGHQFPNYSSELNVNALLLGDSALYLCASSKVSRAYEQYFGPGTRLTVT.

Concerning this clone itself: The read gets to within 3 residues of the CDR3 end, and the germline J gene fills in the rest. The chain couples TRBV18 to TRBJ1-5, with D possibly being TRBD1 (5 bases). Germline lookup yields CDR1 KGHSH and CDR2 LQKENI. CDR3 length: 14 residues. Trimming cost V 6 bases and J 7 bases, with 16 bases left between them. The covered CDR3 bases are TGTGCCAGCTCTCCGCCAGGGCCCAACCAGCCC. It translates to CASSPPGPNQP. The complete CDR3 protein is CASSPPGPNQPQHF.

A remark on this clone: From the germline J gene comes the end of the CDR3, since the read stops 3 residues before it. V is TRBV5-1 and J is TRBJ1-1; 7 bases fit TRBD1. Germline CDR1 reads SGHRS; CDR2 reads YFSETQ. V trimming: 5 bases; J trimming: 2 bases; junction bases outside the gene matches: 15. The CDR3 covers 17 residues. Incomplete CDR3 DNA: TGCGCCAGCAGACACGACAGGGTCGGGAGTAGCAACACTGAA. Translating gives CASRHDRVGSSNTE. The entire CDR3 sequence reads CASRHDRVGSSNTEAFF.

With regard to this clone: With the read ending 3 residues before the CDR3 end, the germline J gene is used to fill in that end. V is TRBV10-3 and J is TRBJ2-2; D perhaps matches TRBD2 (6 bases). This CDR3 region has 13 residues. V was cut by 11 bases and J by 6 bases, with 16 bases left in between. Per the germline V gene, CDR1 is ENHRY and CDR2 is SYGVKD. CDR3 protein: CAAGTQPPGELFF. CDR3 DNA (partial): TGTGCCGCCGGGACTCAGCCCCCCGGGGAG.

Remarks on this clone: Read data end 3 residues before the CDR3 end; the end is taken from the germline J gene. V is TRBV2 and J is TRBJ2-7, with 13 bases fitting TRBD2. This CDR3 region has 14 residues. Germline lookup yields CDR1 SNHLY and CDR2 FYNNEI. V dropped 6 bases and J dropped 3; count of bases not matched to a gene: 2. The CDR3 here is CASSGLAGVYEQYF. The covered CDR3 bases are TGTGCCAGCAGCGGACTAGCGGGGGTCTACGAG.

As concerns this clone: Sequencing ends 3 residues short of the CDR3 end; the germline J gene provides the rest. The genes are TRBV11-2 and TRBJ2-1; TRBD2 is a possible D gene (5 bases). The CDR3 length is 12 residues. Germline CDR1 is SGHAT and CDR2 is FQNNGV. Trimming removed 6 bases from V and 5 bases from J, with 8 bases in between. CDR3 DNA (partial): TGTGCCAGCAGTTCGGGGAACAATGAG. As protein: CASSSGNNE. The entire CDR3 reads CASSSGNNEQFF.

About this clone itself: The read terminates 3 residues before the CDR3 end, so the remaining end is supplied by the germline J gene. The chain couples TRBV7-9 to TRBJ1-6, with 8 positions matching TRBD1. Per the germline V gene, CDR1 is SEHNR and CDR2 is FQNEAQ (reference sequence). This CDR3 has 15 amino acids. The V and J ends lost 5 bases and 7 bases, in that order; junction bases with no gene match: 7. The CDR3 region is CASSPGGRGNSPLHF. The part of the CDR3 DNA that was read is TGTGCCAGCAGCCCAGGGGGCAGGGGGAATTCACCC.

As for this clone: Read coverage stops 3 residues before the CDR3 terminus; the germline J gene supplies the remainder. The chain is built from TRBV5-1 and TRBJ1-1; weak D call: TRBD1 (5 bases). Deletions cut 0 bases from V and 5 bases from J, with 14 bases between. The germline gives CDR1 SGHRS, CDR2 YFSETQ. CDR3 length equals 15 residues. CDR3: CASSLADLEGTEAFF. CDR3 DNA, as far as it was read: TGCGCCAGCAGCTTGGCCGATCTGGAGGGGACTGAA.

To note about this clone: Read coverage stops 3 residues before the CDR3 terminus; the germline J gene supplies the remainder. J is TRBJ2-3 and V is TRBV13, with TRBD2 matching 7 bases. Germline V gene data show CDR1 as PRHDT and CDR2 as FYEKMQ (reference sequence). The J segment lost 0 bases and the V segment lost 5 bases, leaving 5 bases of the junction unmatched. The CDR3 loop spans 15 amino acids. The CDR3 bases that were read are TGTGCCAGCAGCCTCGGGGGGTTCAGCACAGATACG. It is translated as CASSLGGFSTDT. The whole CDR3 region reads CASSLGGFSTDTQYF.

As for this clone: Read coverage stops 3 residues before the CDR3 terminus; the germline J gene supplies the remainder. The chain joins TRBV19 to TRBJ2-7; 8 bases map to TRBD1. The germline V gene has CDR1 LNHDA and CDR2 SQIVND (reference sequence). After removal of 1 base from V and 4 bases from J, the junction contained 3 bases not matched to a gene. The CDR3 consists of 14 residues. The sequenced CDR3 bases are TGTGCCAGTAGTATAGCGACAGGGGCTTACGAG. It translates to CASSIATGAYE. The entire CDR3 protein reads CASSIATGAYEQYF.

Note on this clone: The read ends 3 residues before the CDR3 terminus; that terminus is restored from the germline J gene. The chain recombines TRBV5-5 with TRBJ2-2; D unresolved. The V and J ends lost 2 bases and 3 bases respectively, with 8 bases between them. This CDR3 contains 14 residues. From germline, CDR1 is SGHKS and CDR2 YYEKEE (reference sequence). The CDR3 DNA, read in part, is TGTGCCAGCAGCTTAGGGCAGTACACCGGGGAG. Translated, it gives CASSLGQYTGE. The full CDR3 protein reads CASSLGQYTGELFF.

CDR3 DNA, as far as it was read: TGCAGTGCCTCCGGGTCATCCTACGAG. Its translation: CSASGSSYE. The whole CDR3 sequence is CSASGSSYEQYF. The chain couples TRBV20-1 to TRBJ2-7; no definite D call. Read sequence stops 3 residues before the CDR3 end, and the germline J gene provides the missing end. The V end was cut by 6 bases, the J end by 1 base, with 10 bases between. The CDR3 is 12 residues long. Germline-derived CDR1 and CDR2 are DFQATT and SNEGSKA (reference sequence).

With regard to this clone: Read coverage stops 3 residues before the CDR3 terminus; the germline J gene supplies the remainder. The rearrangement joins TRBV18 to TRBJ2-3; D is perhaps TRBD2 (6 bases). Germline loops: CDR1 KGHSH, CDR2 LQKENI. Trimming shortened V by 3 bases and J by 0 bases, and 7 bases separated the two germline ends. This CDR3 spans 14 amino acids. The sequenced CDR3 bases are TGTGCCAGCTCACCGGGACTTAGCACAGATACG. This encodes CASSPGLSTDT. The CDR3 in full is CASSPGLSTDTQYF.

A remark on this clone: Read coverage stops 3 residues before the CDR3 terminus; the germline J gene supplies the remainder. The chain uses TRBV19 and TRBJ2-2, with TRBD1 identical over 9 bases. After removal of 3 bases from V and 4 bases from J, the junction contained 9 bases not matched to a gene. The CDR3 sequence is 17 residues long. Germline CDR1 and CDR2: LNHDA and SQIVND (reference sequence). The CDR3 bases that were read are TGTGCCAGTAGTATGACAGGGGGGGTAATGAGCACCGGGGAG. Its protein is CASSMTGGVMSTGE. The full CDR3 is CASSMTGGVMSTGELFF.

In the case of this clone: With the read ending 3 residues before the CDR3 end, the germline J gene is used to fill in that end. The rearrangement links TRBV20-1 to TRBJ2-1; 9 bases line up with TRBD2. Unmatched junction bases numbered 11, after V lost 3 bases and J lost 8 bases. CDR3 length: 15 amino acids. CDR1 and CDR2 from the germline V gene are DFQATT and SNEGSKA (reference sequence). The part of the CDR3 DNA that was read is TGCAGTGCTAGTGCCCAGAGCGGGGGGCGGGATGAG. It specifies CSASAQSGGRDE. The full CDR3 is CSASAQSGGRDEQFF.

As to this clone: The read is 3 residues too short to cover the CDR3 end, so that end is filled in from the germline J gene. The chain recombines TRBV5-1 with TRBJ2-1; 11 bases align to TRBD2. Trimming removed 0 bases from V and 5 bases from J; junction bases left unmatched: 4. Germline CDR1 SGHRS, CDR2 YFSETQ. This CDR3 is 16 amino acids long. The covered CDR3 bases are TGCGCCAGCAGCTTGGGGCTAGCGGGGGGAAACAATGAG. Protein product: CASSLGLAGGNNE. The full CDR3 protein is CASSLGLAGGNNEQFF.

In regard to this clone: The read stops 3 residues short of the end of the CDR3; the missing end is completed from the germline J gene. This chain links TRBV18 with TRBJ2-7, with D possibly matching TRBD1 (6 bases). Germline-derived CDR1 and CDR2 are KGHSH and LQKENI. Trimming stripped 0 bases from V and 5 bases from J, with 11 bases between. There are 14 residues in the CDR3. The CDR3 bases that were read are TGTGCCAGCTCACCACCGACCAGGGGTCACGAG. This translates into CASSPPTRGHE. The CDR3, in full, reads CASSPPTRGHEQYF.

On this clone: The read halts 3 residues ahead of the CDR3 end, with the missing end drawn from the germline J gene. The rearrangement joins TRBV10-3 to TRBJ2-3; D possibly corresponds to TRBD2 (6 bases). Trimming cost V 7 bases and J 1 base, with 12 bases left between them. Germline V CDR1 and CDR2: ENHRY, SYGVKD. The CDR3 sequence is 14 residues long. CDR3 residues: CAITAGEGTDTQYF. The covered CDR3 bases are TGTGCCATCACGGCCGGGGAGGGCACAGATACG.

Notes on this clone: Read sequence stops 3 residues before the CDR3 end, and the germline J gene provides the missing end. The chain joins TRBV19 to TRBJ2-7; tentatively, D is TRBD1 (6 bases). V lost 9 bases and J 6 bases, leaving 15 bases between the germline ends. The CDR3 sequence is 12 residues long. In germline, CDR1 is LNHDA, CDR2 SQIVND (reference sequence). This chain's CDR3 is CASGNRVTEQYF. The sequenced CDR3 bases are TGTGCCAGCGGGAACAGGGTGACCGAG.

A word on this clone: The read falls 3 residues short of the CDR3 end, and the missing part is taken from the germline J gene. The rearrangement links TRBV4-1 to TRBJ1-5; D possibly corresponds to TRBD1 (6 bases). This CDR3 has 16 residues. Germline V gene lookup returns CDR1 MGHRA and CDR2 YSYEKL. V lost 0 bases to trimming and J lost 4 bases, with 13 bases between them. CDR3 DNA (partial): TGCGCCAGCAGCCAAGAACCCCAGGGGCCAAATCAGCCC. Protein product: CASSQEPQGPNQP. The CDR3 as a whole reads CASSQEPQGPNQPQHF.

The CDR3 sequence is CSARHTGSAYNEQFF. CDR3 DNA, as far as it was read: TGCAGTGCTAGACACACAGGTTCTGCCTACAATGAG. The chain carries TRBV20-1 and TRBJ2-1; D might be TRBD1 (5 bases). From the germline J gene comes the end of the CDR3, since the read stops 3 residues before it. The V gene lost 2 bases and the J gene lost 2 bases, with 13 bases spanning the gap. CDR1 is DFQATT, CDR2 SNEGSKA, per germline (reference sequence). The CDR3 runs 15 residues.